This record looks at one T cell receptor (beta chain) sequence and its context. The antigen is undetermined. The data belong to a study of T cell responses to AZD1222 COVID-19 vaccine. Turning to the study itself: Second doses were pooled across both intervals (about 4 or about 12 weeks).

V was shortened by 1 base and J by 3 bases, with 15 bases between the two germline ends. Germline assignment: CDR1 SGHAT and CDR2 FQNNGV. The CDR3 has 16 amino acids. Study-level findings and limits: At baseline, seropositivity was found in only a handful of AZD1222 recipients. There were mostly white British donors and more females than males, and clonal diversity was possibly underestimated.

Method: immunoSEQ multiplex PCR; TCRdb's copy keeps in-frame clones and lacks some. The sample includes 140,000 to 150,000 clones, about 92% seen only once; the top ten take less than 2%. The input for sequencing was peripheral blood, taken on day 0 of AZD1222 vaccination. This receptor was obtained from an adult in good health. The V gene is TRBV11-2, the J gene TRBJ2-5; the D gene is possibly TRBD1 (5 bases). The CDR3 region is CASSLGVTPGKETQYF. The CDR3 DNA follows: TGTGCCAGCAGCTTAGGCGTAACTCCAGGGAAAGAGACCCAGTACTTC.